The sequence of this T cell receptor beta chain was determined in a study of blood T cell repertoires in COVID-19. Study information: Acute-phase and convalescent COVID-19 samples originated in the United States, Italy and Spain.

With 2 bases removed from V and 5 bases from J, the gap between germline ends came to 12 bases. CDR1 and CDR2 (germline): KGHDR, SFDVKD. There are 14 residues in the CDR3. Methods used by the authors: Reference gene primer amplification yielded estimated nucleated cell counts. TCRdb's table, derived via immunoSEQ multiplex PCR, lists solely in-frame clones and lacks some. V, J and clone size reflect that table, while D and trimming were determined from the DNA. The sample comprises 180,000 or so clones, 70% to 90% of which are singletons, and 4.5% to 5% rests with the top ten. The receptor was derived from an elderly woman with acute or convalescent COVID-19. Sample: peripheral blood. The chain employs TRBV24-1 and TRBJ2-7, with D maybe TRBD2 (6 bases). The CDR3 sequence: CATSDSRGNNEQYF. As DNA, the CDR3 is TGTGCCACCAGTGATTCTCGGGGGAACAACGAGCAGTACTTC.